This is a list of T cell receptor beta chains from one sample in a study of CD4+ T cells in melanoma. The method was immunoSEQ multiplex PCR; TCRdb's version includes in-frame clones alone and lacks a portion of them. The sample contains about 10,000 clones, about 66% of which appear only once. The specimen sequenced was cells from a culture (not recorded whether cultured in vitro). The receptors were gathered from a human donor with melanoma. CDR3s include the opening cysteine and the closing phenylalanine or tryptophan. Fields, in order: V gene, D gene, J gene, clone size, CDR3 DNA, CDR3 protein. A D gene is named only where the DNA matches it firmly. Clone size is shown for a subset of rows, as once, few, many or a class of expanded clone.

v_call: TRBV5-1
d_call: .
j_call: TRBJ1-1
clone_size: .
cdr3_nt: TGCGCCAGCAGCTTCGGGATTAACACTGAAGCTTTCTTT
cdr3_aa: CASSFGINTEAFF

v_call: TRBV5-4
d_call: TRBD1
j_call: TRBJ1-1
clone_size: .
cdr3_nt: TGTGCCAGCAGCCTCGGGACAGCTACTGAAGCTTTCTTT
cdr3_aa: CASSLGTATEAFF

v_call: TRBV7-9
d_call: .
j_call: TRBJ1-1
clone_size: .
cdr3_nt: TGTGCCAGCAGCTTAGCGGTTGGCTGGCAGGCTGAAGCTTTCTTT
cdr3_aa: CASSLAVGWQAEAFF

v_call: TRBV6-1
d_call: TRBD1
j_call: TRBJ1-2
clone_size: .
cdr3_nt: TGTGCCAGCAGCTACGGGACAGGGAAAAACTATGGCTACACCTTC
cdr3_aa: CASSYGTGKNYGYTF

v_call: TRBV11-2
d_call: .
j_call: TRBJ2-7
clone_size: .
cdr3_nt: TGTGCCAGCAGCTCGGACCTATTGGCCTACGAGCAGTACTTC
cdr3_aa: CASSSDLLAYEQYF

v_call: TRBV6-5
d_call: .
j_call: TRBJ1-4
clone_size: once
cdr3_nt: TGTGCCAGCAAAGGGGGGCCATATGAAAAACTGTTTTTT
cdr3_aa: CASKGGPYEKLFF

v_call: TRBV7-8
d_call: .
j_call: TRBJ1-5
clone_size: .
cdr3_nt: TGTGCCAGCAGCTTTCGGGGTAGCAATCAGCCCCAGCATTTT
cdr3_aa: CASSFRGSNQPQHF

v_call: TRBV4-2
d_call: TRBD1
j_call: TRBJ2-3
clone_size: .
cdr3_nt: TGTGCCAGCAGCCGAGCCGGGACAGGGGGGGACGGCAGCACAGATACGCAGTATTTT
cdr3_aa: CASSRAGTGGDGSTDTQYF

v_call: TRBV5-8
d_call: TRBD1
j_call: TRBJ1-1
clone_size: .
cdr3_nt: TGTGCCAGCAGCTACTACAGGGGCGGGGGGGCCACTGAAGCTTTCTTT
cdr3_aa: CASSYYRGGGATEAFF

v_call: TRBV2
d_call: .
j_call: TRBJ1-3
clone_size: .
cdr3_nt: TGTGCCAGCAGCCGGGCCCTCTCTGGAAACACCATATATTTT
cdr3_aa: CASSRALSGNTIYF

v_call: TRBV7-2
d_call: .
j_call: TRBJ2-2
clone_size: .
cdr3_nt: TGTGCCAGCAGCTTAGCCCTAGCAAGTCGTGCCGGGGAGCTGTTTTTT
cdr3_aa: CASSLALASRAGELFF

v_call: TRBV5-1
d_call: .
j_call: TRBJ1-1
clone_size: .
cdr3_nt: TGCGCCAGCAGCGACCAGGTGAACACTGAAGCTTTCTTT
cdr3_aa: CASSDQVNTEAFF

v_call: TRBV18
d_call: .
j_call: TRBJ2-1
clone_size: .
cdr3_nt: TGTGCCAGCTCACCGGGGTTAGGTGCAGGGCAGTTCTTC
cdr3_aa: CASSPGLGAGQFF

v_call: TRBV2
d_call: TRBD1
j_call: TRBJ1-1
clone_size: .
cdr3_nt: TGTGCCAGCAGTGGGGGGACAGCCATGAACACTGAAGCTTTCTTT
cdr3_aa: CASSGGTAMNTEAFF

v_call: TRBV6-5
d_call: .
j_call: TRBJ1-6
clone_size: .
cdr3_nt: TGTGCCAGCAAATCTCCGGGGGGATATAATTCACCCCTCCACTTT
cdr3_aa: CASKSPGGYNSPLHF

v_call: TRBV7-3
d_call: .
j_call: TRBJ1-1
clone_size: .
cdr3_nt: TGTGCCAGCAGCCCTGGGGCAGCTCCTGGGACTTTCTTT
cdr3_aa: CASSPGAAPGTFF

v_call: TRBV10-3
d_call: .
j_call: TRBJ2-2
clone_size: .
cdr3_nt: TGTGCCATCAAAGGGGCGGGAAACACCGGGGAGCTGTTTTTT
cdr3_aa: CAIKGAGNTGELFF

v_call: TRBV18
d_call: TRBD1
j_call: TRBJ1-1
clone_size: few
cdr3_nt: TGTGCCAGCTCACGGACAGGGAACGACGAAGCTTTCTTT
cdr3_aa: CASSRTGNDEAFF

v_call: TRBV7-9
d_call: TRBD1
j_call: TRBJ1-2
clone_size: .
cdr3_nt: TGTGCCAGCAGCTCAACTTCCCTGTACAGGGGGCTGTCGTATGGCTACACCTTC
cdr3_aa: CASSSTSLYRGLSYGYTF

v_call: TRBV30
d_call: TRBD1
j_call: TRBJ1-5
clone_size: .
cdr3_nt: TGTGCCTGGAGTCCCAGGGGGAATCAGCCCCAGCATTTT
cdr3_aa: CAWSPRGNQPQHF

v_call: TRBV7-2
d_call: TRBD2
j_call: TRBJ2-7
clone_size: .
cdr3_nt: TGTGCCAGCAGCCACGCTAGCGGGCTAGCCTACGAGCAGTACTTC
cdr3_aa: CASSHASGLAYEQYF

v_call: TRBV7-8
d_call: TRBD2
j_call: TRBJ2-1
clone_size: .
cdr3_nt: TGTGCCAGCAGCTCCCAAGCGGGATCAACTGGGAATGAGCAGTTCTTC
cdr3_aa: CASSSQAGSTGNEQFF

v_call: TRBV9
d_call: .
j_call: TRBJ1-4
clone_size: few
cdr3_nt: TGTGCCAGCAGCGCCAATCTTGTTGCGGAAAAACTGTTTTTT
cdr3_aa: CASSANLVAEKLFF

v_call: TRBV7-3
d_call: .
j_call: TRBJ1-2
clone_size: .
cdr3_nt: TGTGCCAGCAGCTTAATAGGAGGGAACGGCTACACCTTC
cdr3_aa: CASSLIGGNGYTF

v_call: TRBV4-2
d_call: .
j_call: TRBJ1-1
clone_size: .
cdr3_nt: TGTGCCAGCAGCTTAGGACCGGGGACGTACGCTGAAGCTTTCTTT
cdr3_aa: CASSLGPGTYAEAFF

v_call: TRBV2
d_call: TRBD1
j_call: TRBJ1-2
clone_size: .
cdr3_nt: TGTGCCAGCCCGCCGGGACAGTCTTATGGCTACACCTTC
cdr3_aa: CASPPGQSYGYTF

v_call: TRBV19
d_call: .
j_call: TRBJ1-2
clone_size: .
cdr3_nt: TGTGCCAGTAGTCAGGGAGTTAACTATGGCTACACCTTC
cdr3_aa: CASSQGVNYGYTF

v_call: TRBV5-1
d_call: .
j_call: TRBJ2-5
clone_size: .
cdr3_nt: TGCGCCAGCAGCTTCCAGGGTGAAGAGACCCAGTACTTC
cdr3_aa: CASSFQGEETQYF

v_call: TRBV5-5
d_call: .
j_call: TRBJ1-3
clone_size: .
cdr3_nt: TGTGCCAGCAGCTCTTATGTAGGGGGCTCTGGAAACACCATATATTTT
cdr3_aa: CASSSYVGGSGNTIYF

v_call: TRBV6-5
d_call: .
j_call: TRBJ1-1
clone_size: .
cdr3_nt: TGTGCCAGCAGCCCTCCCTCAGGGAGAGAAGCTTTCTTT
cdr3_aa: CASSPPSGREAFF

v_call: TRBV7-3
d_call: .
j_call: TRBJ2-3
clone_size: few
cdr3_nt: TGTGCCAGCAGCTTATTTTCGGGCGGGAAAAGCACAGATACGCAGTATTTT
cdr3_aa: CASSLFSGGKSTDTQYF

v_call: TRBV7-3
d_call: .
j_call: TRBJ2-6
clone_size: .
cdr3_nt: TGTGCCAGCGCCCACGCCCGGGCCGATGGGGCCAACGTCCTGACTTTC
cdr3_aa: CASAHARADGANVLTF

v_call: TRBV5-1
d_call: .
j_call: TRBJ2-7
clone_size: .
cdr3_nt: TGCGCCAGCAGCTTGGCCGGAGCAGGGGACCTCTACGAGCAGTACTTC
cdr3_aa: CASSLAGAGDLYEQYF

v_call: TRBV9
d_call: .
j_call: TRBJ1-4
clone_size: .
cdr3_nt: TGTGCCAGCAGCGTAGTGGGAAAACTGTTTTTT
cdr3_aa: CASSVVGKLFF

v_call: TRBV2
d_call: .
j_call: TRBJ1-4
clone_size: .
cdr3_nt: TGTGCCAGCAGTCCAGGGCCTCGGGGTTCGGAAAAACTGTTTTTT
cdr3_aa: CASSPGPRGSEKLFF

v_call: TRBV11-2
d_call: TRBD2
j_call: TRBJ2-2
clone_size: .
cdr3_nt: TGTGCCAGCAGCTTACTCGCGGGGGGGAACACCGGGGAGCTGTTTTTT
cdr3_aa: CASSLLAGGNTGELFF

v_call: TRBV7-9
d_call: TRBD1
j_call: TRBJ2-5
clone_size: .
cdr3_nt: TGTGCCAGCAGCTTAGCTCGGCCGACAGGGTCAGTTGAGACCCAGTACTTC
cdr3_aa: CASSLARPTGSVETQYF

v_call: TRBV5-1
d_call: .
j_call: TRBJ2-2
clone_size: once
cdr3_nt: TGCGCCAGCAGCCGGTCGGGGAGACAGATCACCGGGGAGCTGTTTTTT
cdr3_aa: CASSRSGRQITGELFF

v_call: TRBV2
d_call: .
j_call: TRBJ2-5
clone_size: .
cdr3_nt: TGTGCCAGCGGGGGGACGAATAAAGAGACCCAGTACTTC
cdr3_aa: CASGGTNKETQYF

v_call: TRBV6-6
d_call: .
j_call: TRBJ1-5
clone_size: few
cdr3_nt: TGTGCCAGCGCCAAGCCTGACGGTCGCTTTAATCAGCCCCAGCATTTT
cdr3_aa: CASAKPDGRFNQPQHF

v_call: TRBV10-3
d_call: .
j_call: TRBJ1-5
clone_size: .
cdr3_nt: TGTGCCATCTCCGACAGCAATCAGCCCCAGCATTTT
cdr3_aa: CAISDSNQPQHF

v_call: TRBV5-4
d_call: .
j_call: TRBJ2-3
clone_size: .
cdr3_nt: TGTGCCAGCAGCTTGGCCAACACAGATACGCAGTATTTT
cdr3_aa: CASSLANTDTQYF

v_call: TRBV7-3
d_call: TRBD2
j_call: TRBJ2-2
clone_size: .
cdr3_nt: TGTGCCAGCAGCTTAAGCGCGGGGGCGAACACCGGGGAGCTGTTTTTT
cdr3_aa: CASSLSAGANTGELFF

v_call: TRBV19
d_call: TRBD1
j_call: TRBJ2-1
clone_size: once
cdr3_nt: TGTGCCAGTAGTATAGATTGGGACAGGGGGCGACGAGTGGATGAGCAGTTCTTC
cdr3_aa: CASSIDWDRGRRVDEQFF

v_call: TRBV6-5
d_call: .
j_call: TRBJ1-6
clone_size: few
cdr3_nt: TGTGCCAGCGGGCGGGGGGGACGTTCACCCCTCCACTTT
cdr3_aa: CASGRGGRSPLHF

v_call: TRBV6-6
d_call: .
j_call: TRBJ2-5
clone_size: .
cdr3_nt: TGTGCCAGCAATTCGGGACCAATCCAGATTCAGACCCAGTACTTC
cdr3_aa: CASNSGPIQIQTQYF

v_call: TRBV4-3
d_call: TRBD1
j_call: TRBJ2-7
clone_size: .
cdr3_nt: TGCGCCAGCAGCCAAGTCGGGACAGTGCAGTACTTC
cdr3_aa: CASSQVGTVQYF

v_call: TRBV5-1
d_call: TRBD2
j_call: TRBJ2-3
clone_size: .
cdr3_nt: TGCGCCAGCAGCTTATTAAAGCGGGGGGGCCCAGATACGCAGTATTTT
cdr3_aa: CASSLLKRGGPDTQYF

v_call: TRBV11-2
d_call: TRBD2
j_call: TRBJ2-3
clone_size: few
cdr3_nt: TGTGCCAGCAGAGGACTAGCGGGGCCCGGGGCCCTGGCGCAGTATTTT
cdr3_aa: CASRGLAGPGALAQYF

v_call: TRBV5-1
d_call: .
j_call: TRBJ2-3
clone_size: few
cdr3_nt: TGCGCCAGCAGCTTTGGGGCCAGGAGGAACACAGATACGCAGTATTTT
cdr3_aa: CASSFGARRNTDTQYF

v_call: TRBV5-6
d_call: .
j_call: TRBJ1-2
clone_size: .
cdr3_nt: TGTGCCAGCAGCCAGATAGAAGGCCAATGGTGGGGTAACTATGGCTACACCTTC
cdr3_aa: CASSQIEGQWWGNYGYTF

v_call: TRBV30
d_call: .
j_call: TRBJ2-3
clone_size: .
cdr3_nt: TGTGCCTGGAGTCGGGCCAACACAGATACGCAGTATTTT
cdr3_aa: CAWSRANTDTQYF

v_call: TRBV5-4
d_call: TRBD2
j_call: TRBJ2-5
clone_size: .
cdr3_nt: TGTGCCAGCAGCTTGGGGCTAGCGGGGGGCCTCCAAGAGACCCAGTACTTC
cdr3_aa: CASSLGLAGGLQETQYF

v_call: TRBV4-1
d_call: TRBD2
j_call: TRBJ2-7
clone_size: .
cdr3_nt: TGCGCCAGCTCCACTATCCGGGGGGTGACGACCTACGAGCAGTACTTC
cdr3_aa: CASSTIRGVTTYEQYF